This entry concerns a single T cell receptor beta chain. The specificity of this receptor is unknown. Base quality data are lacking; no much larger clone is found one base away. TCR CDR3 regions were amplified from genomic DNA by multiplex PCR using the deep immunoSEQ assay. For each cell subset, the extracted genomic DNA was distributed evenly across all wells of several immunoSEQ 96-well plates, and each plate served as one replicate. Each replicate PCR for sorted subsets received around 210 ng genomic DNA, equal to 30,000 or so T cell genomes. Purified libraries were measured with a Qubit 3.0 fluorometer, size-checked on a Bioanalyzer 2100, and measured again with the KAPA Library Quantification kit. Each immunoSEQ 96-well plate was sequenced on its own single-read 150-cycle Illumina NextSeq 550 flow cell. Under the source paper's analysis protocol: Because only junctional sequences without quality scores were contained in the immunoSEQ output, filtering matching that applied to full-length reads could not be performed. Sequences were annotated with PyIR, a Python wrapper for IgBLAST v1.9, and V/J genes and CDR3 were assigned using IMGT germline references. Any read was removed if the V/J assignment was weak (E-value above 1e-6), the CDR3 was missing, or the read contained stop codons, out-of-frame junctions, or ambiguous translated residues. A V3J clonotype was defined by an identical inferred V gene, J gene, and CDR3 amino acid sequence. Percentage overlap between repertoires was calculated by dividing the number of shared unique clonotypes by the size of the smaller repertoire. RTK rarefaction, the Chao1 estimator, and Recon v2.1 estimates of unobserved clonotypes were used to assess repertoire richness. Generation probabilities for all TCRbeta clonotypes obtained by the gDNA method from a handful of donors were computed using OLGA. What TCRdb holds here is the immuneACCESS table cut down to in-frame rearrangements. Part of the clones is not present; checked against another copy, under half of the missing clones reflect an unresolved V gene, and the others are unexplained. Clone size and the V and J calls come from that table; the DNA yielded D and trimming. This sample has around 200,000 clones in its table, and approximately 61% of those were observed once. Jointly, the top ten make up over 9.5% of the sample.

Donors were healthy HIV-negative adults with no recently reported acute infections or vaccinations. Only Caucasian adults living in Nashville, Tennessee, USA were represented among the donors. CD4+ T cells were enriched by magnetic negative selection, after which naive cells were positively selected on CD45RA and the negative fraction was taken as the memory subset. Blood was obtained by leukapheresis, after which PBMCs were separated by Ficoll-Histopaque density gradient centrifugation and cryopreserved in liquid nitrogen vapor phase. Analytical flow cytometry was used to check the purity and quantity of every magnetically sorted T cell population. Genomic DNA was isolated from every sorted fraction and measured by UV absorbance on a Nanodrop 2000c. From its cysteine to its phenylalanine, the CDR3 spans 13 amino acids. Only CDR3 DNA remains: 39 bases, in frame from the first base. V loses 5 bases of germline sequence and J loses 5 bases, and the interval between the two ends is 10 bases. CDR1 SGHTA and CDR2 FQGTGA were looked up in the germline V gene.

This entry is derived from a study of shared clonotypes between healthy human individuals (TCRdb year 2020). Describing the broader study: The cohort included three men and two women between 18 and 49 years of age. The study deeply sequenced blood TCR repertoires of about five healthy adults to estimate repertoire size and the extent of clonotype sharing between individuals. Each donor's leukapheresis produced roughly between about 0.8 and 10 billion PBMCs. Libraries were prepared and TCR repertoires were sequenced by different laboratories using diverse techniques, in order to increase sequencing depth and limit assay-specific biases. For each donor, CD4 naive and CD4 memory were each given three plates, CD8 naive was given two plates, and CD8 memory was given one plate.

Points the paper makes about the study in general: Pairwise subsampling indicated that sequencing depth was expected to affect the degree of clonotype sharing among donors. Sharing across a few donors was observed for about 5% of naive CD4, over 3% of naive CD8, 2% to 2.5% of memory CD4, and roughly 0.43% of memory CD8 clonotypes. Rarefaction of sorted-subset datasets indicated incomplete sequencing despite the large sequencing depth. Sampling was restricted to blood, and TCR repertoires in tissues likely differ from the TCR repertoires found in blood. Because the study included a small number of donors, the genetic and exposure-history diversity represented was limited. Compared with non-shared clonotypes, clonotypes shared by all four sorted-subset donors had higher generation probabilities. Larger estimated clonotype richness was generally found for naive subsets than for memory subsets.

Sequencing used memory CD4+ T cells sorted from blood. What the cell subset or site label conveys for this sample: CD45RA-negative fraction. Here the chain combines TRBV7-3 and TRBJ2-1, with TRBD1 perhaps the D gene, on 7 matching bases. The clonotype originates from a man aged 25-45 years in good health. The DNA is TGTGCCAGCAGCCCAGGGGGGCACAATGAGCAGTTCTTC. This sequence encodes CASSPGGHNEQFF.